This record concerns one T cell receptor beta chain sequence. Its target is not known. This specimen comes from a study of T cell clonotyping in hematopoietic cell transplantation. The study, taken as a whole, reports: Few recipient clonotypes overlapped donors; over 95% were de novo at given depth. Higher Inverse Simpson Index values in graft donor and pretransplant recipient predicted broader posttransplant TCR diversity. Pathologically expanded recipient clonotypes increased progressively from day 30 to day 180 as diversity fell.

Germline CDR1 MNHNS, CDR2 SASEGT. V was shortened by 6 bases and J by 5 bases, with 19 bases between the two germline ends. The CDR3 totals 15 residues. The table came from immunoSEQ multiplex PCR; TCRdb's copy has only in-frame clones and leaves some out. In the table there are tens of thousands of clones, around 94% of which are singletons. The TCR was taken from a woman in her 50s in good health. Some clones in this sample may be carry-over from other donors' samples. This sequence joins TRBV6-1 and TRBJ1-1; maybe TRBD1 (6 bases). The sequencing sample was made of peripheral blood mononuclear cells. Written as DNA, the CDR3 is TGTGCCAGCAGCCCCTCGTCCGGCAGGGGAACTGAAGCTTTCTTT. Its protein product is CASSPSSGRGTEAFF.